Following are 22 T cell receptor beta chains from one sample sequenced in a study of blood T cells in healthy people across ages. For the second PCR, which ran for about 7 to 11 cycles, a sample-barcoded 5' primer and a J-beta primer mix were used. TCRdb reanalysed the 5' RACE reads using MiXCR and keeps one entry per CDR3 protein. This table holds approximately 780,000 distinct CDR3 sequences, around 25% found once. The sample was also linked to a second study, of T cells of mothers and their children.

Sequencing was carried out using blood. All receptors derive from a boy younger than 18 in good health.

This clonotype has just a few counts. The gene calls are TRBV7-9 and TRBJ2-1; the match to TRBD2 covers 8 bases. In germline, CDR1 is SEHNR, CDR2 FQNEAQ (reference sequence). This CDR3 has 17 residues. V lost 5 bases, J lost 8 bases, and 17 bases stayed unmatched. The CDR3 loop reads CASSPQTPGLEVDEQFF. CDR3 coding DNA: TGTGCCAGCAGCCCGCAAACACCGGGACTAGAGGTCGATGAGCAGTTCTTC.

This chain uses TRBV7-9 with TRBJ2-1; tentative D call: TRBD1 (5 bases). Per germline, CDR1 SEHNR and CDR2 FQNEAQ (reference sequence). V was cut by 8 bases and J by 5 bases, with 19 bases left in between. This CDR3 is 15 amino acids long. CDR3 residues: CASPPAGSDDNEQFF. The CDR3 region has the DNA TGTGCCAGCCCCCCGGCAGGGTCGGACGACAATGAGCAGTTCTTC.

The chain links TRBV20-1 to TRBJ2-5, with 14 bases matching TRBD2. J lost 4 bases, V lost 6 bases, and 22 bases had no gene match. This CDR3 contains 20 residues. Germline V gene lookup returns CDR1 DFQATT and CDR2 SNEGSKA (reference sequence). CDR3 nucleotides: TGCAGTGCCCCCGGGACTAGCGGGAGTATAGGTGGGACCTCAGGAGAGACCCAGTACTTC. Protein sequence: CSAPGTSGSIGGTSGETQYF.

Comments on this clonotype: Here the CDR3 omits its conserved ending phenylalanine or tryptophan, so a read error is the likely source. The rearrangement joins TRBV28 to TRBJ2-5; D not certain. CDR1 is MDHEN, CDR2 SYDVKM, per germline. V gave up 6 bases and J gave up 2 bases, with 13 bases separating them. The CDR3 covers 14 residues. The CDR3 here is CASSSFRIQETQYS. CDR3 nucleotides: TGTGCCAGCAGCTCCTTTAGGATACAAGAGACCCAGTACTCC.

V usage is TRBV5-5 and J usage is TRBJ2-5; tentative D call: TRBD1 (5 bases). With 4 bases removed from V and 2 bases from J, the gap between germline ends came to 12 bases. The CDR3 runs 14 residues. Germline V lookup: CDR1 SGHKS, CDR2 YYEKEE (reference sequence). Here the CDR3 reads CASSPTVFQETQYF. The CDR3 nucleotides are TGTGCCAGCAGCCCGACAGTTTTTCAAGAGACCCAGTACTTC. The full variable domain, completed using reference TRBV5-5 and TRBJ2-5, is DAGVTQSPTHLIKTRGQQVTLRCSPISGHKSVSWYQQVLGQGPQFIFQYYEKEERGRGNFPDRFSARQFPNYSSELNVNALLLGDSALYLCASSPTVFQETQYFGPGTRLLVL.

This clonotype has more than one count but fewer than ten. The chain joins TRBV3-1 to TRBJ2-7, with 7 bases fitting TRBD1. Germline V gene sequence: CDR1 LGHDT, CDR2 YNNKEL (reference sequence). With V trimmed by 1 base and J by 0 bases, 3 bases remained unmatched. The CDR3 covers 15 residues. The CDR3 loop reads CASSQAWTGSYEQYF. The CDR3 DNA sequence: TGTGCCAGCAGCCAAGCCTGGACAGGCTCCTACGAGCAGTACTTC.

This clonotype was recorded a few times. The gene calls are TRBV7-3 and TRBJ2-5; 8 nucleotides agree with TRBD2. The J call could be wrong; TRBJ2-1 is a better fit for the DNA end. In germline, CDR1 is SGHTA, CDR2 FQGTGA. There are 17 residues in the CDR3. Here the CDR3 reads CASSLTAGRGYNNEQFF. CDR3 bases: TGTGCCAGCAGCTTAACCGCCGGGAGGGGGTACAACAATGAGCAGTTCTTC.

The V and J genes are TRBV30 and TRBJ2-1; D is uncertain. The J call could be wrong; TRBJ2-5 is a better fit for the DNA end. CDR1 GTSNPN and CDR2 SVGIG come from the germline V gene (reference sequence). The CDR3 runs 14 residues. The CDR3 DNA reads TGTGCCTGGAGTAGTGGGAAAGAATTGGAGACCCAGTACTTC. This translates into CAWSSGKELETQYF.

This clonotype was observed a handful of times. The chain combines TRBV23-1 with TRBJ2-4, with D possibly TRBD2 on 6 matching bases. TRBV23-1 is an ORF for which the function is uncertain. The V end was cut by 2 bases, the J end by 0 bases, with 26 bases between. This CDR3 is 21 amino acids long. The CDR3 DNA sequence: TGCGCCAGCAGTCAAATGCCCGGGCGGGAAATAGAGATTTTAGCCAAAAACATTCAGTACTTC. Its translation is CASSQMPGREIEILAKNIQYF.

This clonotype was recorded a few times. The chain combines TRBV6-5 with TRBJ2-5, with D perhaps TRBD1 (7 bases). This CDR3 has 20 residues. Between the trimmed V and J ends, which lost 4 bases and 0 bases, there was a span of 27 bases. The germline gives CDR1 MNHEY, CDR2 SVGAGI. The CDR3 DNA reads as TGTGCCAGCAGTTGGAATACAGGGGCATGGAGACTAGATAACCAAGAGACCCAGTACTTC. Protein sequence: CASSWNTGAWRLDNQETQYF.

The chain is built from TRBV5-1 and TRBJ2-5; 7 nucleotides agree with TRBD2. Germline CDR1 SGHRS, CDR2 YFSETQ. With V trimmed by 4 bases and J by 0 bases, 9 bases remained unmatched. The CDR3 covers 16 residues. The CDR3 DNA reads TGCGCCAGCAGCCCGGCACGGGAGGAGTACCAAGAGACCCAGTACTTC. Residues: CASSPAREEYQETQYF.

This clonotype has only a few counts. V and J are TRBV12-3 or TRBV12-4 and TRBJ2-3, with TRBD2 identical over 9 bases. Trimming removed 6 bases from V and 2 bases from J; junction bases left unmatched: 6. The CDR3 has 15 amino acids. CDR3 nucleotide sequence: TGTGCCAGCAGCAGACCGGGACTAGCCACAGATACGCAGTATTTT. Translating it yields CASSRPGLATDTQYF.

The chain joins TRBV5-6 to TRBJ1-5; tentatively, D is TRBD1 (6 bases). The germline CDR1 and CDR2 sequences are SGHDT and YYEEEE. The CDR3 is 14 residues long. V shed 4 bases and J shed 5 bases, with 13 bases lying between them. CDR3 region: CASSRGGHDQPQHF. In DNA form, the CDR3 reads TGTGCCAGCAGCCGTGGGGGGCACGATCAGCCCCAGCATTTT.

The CDR3 nucleotides read TGTGCCAGCAGGGACGGTCCTGGATCCTACGAGCAGTACTTC. Protein: CASRDGPGSYEQYF. The J gene is TRBJ2-7, the V gene TRBV2; no clear D. CDR1 and CDR2 (germline): SNHLY, FYNNEI. Trimming cost V 6 bases and J 1 base, with 13 bases left between them. The CDR3 consists of 14 residues.

The chain has TRBV12-3 or TRBV12-4 and TRBJ2-2, with D perhaps matching TRBD2 (6 bases). This CDR3 has 14 residues. Trimming removed 3 bases from V and 3 bases from J, with 8 bases in between. The CDR3 DNA is TGTGCCAGCAGTTTCAGGAGGGACACCGGGGAGCTGTTTTTT. Translation: CASSFRRDTGELFF.

The table lists this clonotype with a few counts. The rearrangement links TRBV4-1 to TRBJ1-5; no reliable D call. The CDR3 is 15 residues long. Trimming took off 1 base at V and 5 bases at J, with 12 bases between the two ends. Germline values: CDR1 MGHRA, CDR2 YSYEKL. For the CDR3, the DNA is TGCGCCAGCAGCCAAGTTCGATCCGGGGATCAGCCCCAGCATTTT. This codes for CASSQVRSGDQPQHF.

This clonotype was observed a few times. This rearrangement joins TRBV7-9 to TRBJ1-2, with 7 bases that match TRBD1. Trimming at V came to 3 bases and at J to 2 bases, leaving 15 bases not matched to a gene. Germline V CDR1 and CDR2: SEHNR, FQNEAQ (reference sequence). The CDR3 totals 18 residues. Written as DNA, the CDR3 is TGTGCCAGCAGCTTTTCGGGTCCCCTAGGGACAGCCAACTATGGCTACACCTTC. Residues: CASSFSGPLGTANYGYTF. Combining the CDR3 with reference TRBV7-9 and TRBJ1-2 gives the whole variable domain DTGVSQNPRHKITKRGQNVTFRCDPISEHNRLYWYRQTLGQGPEFLTYFQNEAQLEKSRLLSDRFSAERPKGSFSTLEIQRTEQGDSAMYLCASSFSGPLGTANYGYTFGSGTRLTVV.

J is TRBJ1-1 and V is TRBV4-1; 11 bases agree with TRBD1. The V segment lost 1 base and the J segment 0 bases; nucleotides outside the gene matches: 7. There are 18 residues in the CDR3. Germline CDR1 MGHRA, CDR2 YSYEKL. This CDR3 reads CASSQGQGTGGLNTEAFF. CDR3 nucleotide sequence: TGCGCCAGCAGCCAAGGGCAGGGGACAGGGGGACTGAACACTGAAGCTTTCTTT.

The chain employs TRBV20-1 and TRBJ1-2; TRBD1 is a possible D gene (6 bases). The CDR3 has 13 amino acids. Germline CDR1 is DFQATT and CDR2 is SNEGSKA (reference sequence). The V gene lost 6 bases and the J gene lost 7 bases, with 18 bases spanning the gap. The CDR3 here is CSAQGTSNGGYTF. CDR3 bases: TGCAGTGCCCAGGGGACCTCTAATGGTGGCTACACCTTC.

The table lists this clonotype with a few counts. Sequence at one end of the junction differs from germline and may be a read error. This sequence joins TRBV6-2 or TRBV6-3 and TRBJ1-1; no clear D. The CDR3 has 14 amino acids. Looked up from germline, CDR1 is MNHEY and CDR2 is SVGEGT. CDR3 sequence: CACSYPGSLLQAFF. CDR3 DNA: TGTGCCTGCAGTTACCCCGGGTCGCTTCTCCAAGCTTTCTTT.

The chain combines TRBV5-1 with TRBJ1-2, with 8 nucleotides matching TRBD1. There are 15 residues in the CDR3. The germline CDR1 and CDR2 sequences are SGHRS and YFSETQ. Losses at the gene ends were 5 bases for V and 1 base for J; bases not matched to a gene: 7. The CDR3 DNA reads as TGCGCCAGCAGTTCGGGGACAGGCAATAACTATGGCTACACCTTC. Its protein is CASSSGTGNNYGYTF.

This clonotype appeared a few times. V gene TRBV15 combines with J gene TRBJ2-7, with D possibly TRBD2 on 6 matching bases. From germline, CDR1 is LNHNV and CDR2 YYDKDF (reference sequence). The CDR3 totals 15 residues. V was pared by 2 bases and J by 0 bases, with 11 bases between. The CDR3 sequence is CATSRRGTVSYEQYF. DNA of the CDR3: TGTGCCACCAGCAGACGGGGGACGGTCTCCTACGAGCAGTACTTC.